The 29 T cell receptor beta chains in this list originate from one sample, sequenced in a study of T-cell memory formation after mild COVID-19. From the 5' RACE reads, TCRdb called clonotypes with MiXCR, one entry per CDR3 protein. The sample includes 350,000 to 500,000 distinct CDR3 sequences, 20% of them seen just once. Sequences were obtained from PBMCs or a T cell subset sorted from them (not recorded which). All receptors derive from an adult woman who had mild COVID-19 (a few samples of this study predate the infection). Cell type and time point are not known.

The chain combines TRBV6-2 or TRBV6-3 with TRBJ2-7, with D perhaps TRBD1 or TRBD2 (5 bases each). The CDR3 sequence is 13 residues long. V lost 2 bases and J 6 bases, leaving 11 bases between the germline ends. Germline assignment: CDR1 MNHEY and CDR2 SVGEGT. CDR3 coding DNA: TGTGCCAGCAGTTACGTGAGGGGCAGCGAGCAGTACTTC. Its translation is CASSYVRGSEQYF.

J is TRBJ2-3 and V is TRBV12-3 or TRBV12-4; 7 bases are a match to TRBD2. J was trimmed by 7 bases and V by 5 bases; bases with no gene match: 18. The CDR3 is made up of 17 amino acids. The CDR3 loop is CASSPGAGSSGGHTQYF. CDR3 coding DNA: TGTGCCAGCAGTCCCGGAGCGGGGAGTAGCGGAGGACATACGCAGTATTTT.

The CDR3 protein is CASSLKRDSYEQYF. CDR3 nucleotide sequence: TGTGCCAGCAGCCTCAAGCGGGACTCCTACGAGCAGTACTTC. The genes are TRBV5-6 and TRBJ2-7, with TRBD2 matching over 7 bases. Unmatched junction bases numbered 4, after V lost 4 bases and J lost 0 bases. Looked up from germline, CDR1 is SGHDT and CDR2 is YYEEEE. This CDR3 comprises 14 residues.

This clonotype was detected a few times. The gene calls are TRBV3-1 and TRBJ2-5, with D perhaps matching TRBD1 (6 bases). The CDR3 contains 13 residues. From germline, CDR1 is LGHDT and CDR2 YNNKEL (reference sequence). V was clipped by 5 bases and J by 2 bases, with 9 bases between them. CDR3: CASSRGTQETQYF. The CDR3, as DNA: TGTGCCAGCAGCAGAGGGACACAAGAGACCCAGTACTTC.

This chain links TRBV24-1 with TRBJ2-2; weak D call: TRBD1 (5 bases). CDR1 and CDR2 from the germline V gene are KGHDR and SFDVKD. This CDR3 has 16 residues. Trimming left V 1 base short and J 0 bases short, with 8 bases between. The CDR3 here is CATSDFGRANTGELFF. The CDR3 nucleotides read TGTGCCACCAGTGATTTCGGCAGGGCGAACACCGGGGAGCTGTTTTTT.

This chain's CDR3 is CSAINSGSVHEQYF. The DNA of the CDR3 is TGCAGTGCTATTAATAGCGGGAGTGTCCACGAGCAGTACTTC. The V gene is TRBV20-1, the J gene TRBJ2-7, with 9 bases that match TRBD2. Trimming cost V 4 bases and J 5 bases; bases outside gene matches: 9. The CDR3 extends over 14 amino acids. Germline V gene data show CDR1 as DFQATT and CDR2 as SNEGSKA (reference sequence).

The chain carries TRBV6-5 and TRBJ1-1, with D uncertain. Germline CDR1 MNHEY, CDR2 SVGAGI. The germline V and J ends were trimmed by 7 bases and 0 bases, with 18 bases remaining between them. This CDR3 region has 16 residues. CDR3: CASNPGGTPLNTEAFF. The CDR3 DNA sequence: TGTGCCAGCAACCCGGGAGGTACCCCTTTGAACACTGAAGCTTTCTTT.

This clonotype showed up just a few times. This chain uses TRBV4-2 with TRBJ2-5; D unresolved. This CDR3 comprises 14 residues. Germline loops: CDR1 LGHNA, CDR2 YNFKEQ. Trimming took 0 bases from V and 3 from J, leaving 8 bases between them. The CDR3 loop reads CASSQDNSKETQYF. The CDR3 DNA sequence: TGTGCCAGCAGCCAAGACAACAGTAAAGAGACCCAGTACTTC.

V gene TRBV5-1 combines with J gene TRBJ2-7; D assignment may be TRBD1 or TRBD2 (6 bases each). The CDR3 sequence is 14 residues long. Germline CDR1 is SGHRS and CDR2 is YFSETQ. V lost 4 bases to trimming and J lost 7 bases, with 18 bases between them. This CDR3 reads CASSPGTGAGEQYF. DNA of the CDR3: TGCGCCAGCAGCCCGGGGACGGGGGCGGGGGAGCAGTACTTC.

This chain joins TRBV10-3 and TRBJ2-3; TRBD2 aligns across 11 bases. Germline CDR1 and CDR2: ENHRY and SYGVKD. The CDR3 is made up of 18 amino acids. Trimming took 4 bases from V and 3 from J; bases not matched to a gene: 12. CDR3 sequence reads: CAISAAVLAGGGTDTQYF. The CDR3 nucleotides read TGTGCCATCAGTGCAGCGGTCCTAGCGGGAGGAGGGACAGATACGCAGTATTTT.

This clonotype was detected only a few times. The chain recombines TRBV20-1 with TRBJ1-2; possibly TRBD1 for D (6 bases). Germline loops: CDR1 DFQATT, CDR2 SNEGSKA (reference sequence). Trimming took 4 bases from V and 4 from J, leaving 16 bases between them. The CDR3 has 14 amino acids. The CDR3 reads CSATPSGGGYGYTF. The CDR3 nucleotides are TGCAGTGCTACCCCTTCGGGGGGCGGCTATGGCTACACCTTC.

V gene TRBV13 combines with J gene TRBJ2-1, with a weak D call TRBD1 (5 bases). V was pared by 3 bases and J by 8 bases, with 20 bases between. The V gene's germline CDR1 is PRHDT and CDR2 FYEKMQ (reference sequence). There are 16 residues in the CDR3. CDR3 residues: CASSFSRATAFDEQFF. CDR3 bases: TGTGCCAGCAGCTTTAGCAGGGCGACAGCGTTTGATGAGCAGTTCTTC.

The chain links TRBV6-2 or TRBV6-3 to TRBJ1-5, with D unclear. CDR1 and CDR2 from the germline V gene are MNHEY and SVGEGT. The CDR3 consists of 12 residues. The V gene lost 8 bases and the J gene lost 7 bases, with 12 bases spanning the gap. The CDR3 loop is CASGDISQPQHF. CDR3 in DNA: TGTGCCAGCGGAGATATTTCACAGCCCCAGCATTTT.

The chain is built from TRBV24-1 and TRBJ2-2; D unclear. CDR1 and CDR2 (germline): KGHDR, SFDVKD. This CDR3 spans 12 amino acids. V lost 2 bases, J lost 6 bases, and 3 bases lay in between. The chain's CDR3 is CATSDSSGELFF. CDR3 sequence (DNA): TGTGCCACCAGTGATTCATCCGGGGAGCTGTTTTTT.

Many counts were recorded for this clonotype. The CDR3 DNA is TGTGCCAGCAGCCCCAGGGTTTCTGGGGCCAACGTCCTGACTTTC. Translating gives CASSPRVSGANVLTF. This sequence joins TRBV2 and TRBJ2-6; D is possibly TRBD1 (5 bases). Germline CDR1 SNHLY, CDR2 FYNNEI. The length of the CDR3 is 15 residues. Deletions cut 6 bases from V and 1 base from J, with 10 bases between.

J is TRBJ2-7 and V is TRBV7-9; 7 bases map to TRBD1. Germline V lookup: CDR1 SEHNR, CDR2 FQNEAQ (reference sequence). The V and J ends lost 3 bases and 2 bases, in that order; junction bases with no gene match: 4. The CDR3 runs to 14 residues. The CDR3 loop is CASSFGTDPYEQYF. In DNA, the CDR3 is TGTGCCAGCAGCTTCGGGACAGACCCCTACGAGCAGTACTTC.

This clonotype came up a few times. V gene TRBV3-1 combines with J gene TRBJ2-3; D perhaps matches TRBD2 (5 bases). This CDR3 has 15 amino acids. V dropped 4 bases and J dropped 10 bases, with 21 bases sitting between them. The germline CDR1 and CDR2 sequences are LGHDT and YNNKEL (reference sequence). DNA of the CDR3: TGTGCCAGCAGCCGTTATCGGGGAGATTCCATCCCGCAGTATTTT. Translating it yields CASSRYRGDSIPQYF.

The count of this clonotype is one. The CDR3 region is CASSLGWRDTQYF. As DNA, the CDR3 is TGTGCCAGCAGTTTAGGCTGGAGGGATACGCAGTATTTT. This chain connects TRBV12-3 or TRBV12-4 to TRBJ2-3; maybe TRBD2 (5 bases). The CDR3 contains 13 residues. The V gene lost 1 base and the J gene lost 6 bases, with 8 bases spanning the gap.

The CDR3 protein is CASSLGFPERGFAEAFF. CDR3 in DNA: TGTGCCAGCAGCTTAGGGTTCCCCGAGAGGGGTTTCGCTGAAGCTTTCTTT. The chain joins TRBV11-1 to TRBJ1-1; TRBD1 is a possible D gene (5 bases). The germline gives CDR1 SGHAT, CDR2 FQDESV (reference sequence). Trimming took off 1 base at V and 6 bases at J, with 21 bases between the two ends. This CDR3 has 17 amino acids.

The chain links TRBV7-9 to TRBJ2-1, with D unclear. Germline CDR1 reads SEHNR; CDR2 reads FQNEAQ (reference sequence). This CDR3 is 13 amino acids long. V lost 5 bases to trimming and J lost 8 bases, with 13 bases between them. The DNA for the CDR3 is TGTGCCAGCAGCCCGAAAGTGTTCGATGAGCAGTTCTTC. Protein sequence: CASSPKVFDEQFF.

This chain joins TRBV7-9 and TRBJ1-1, with TRBD1 identical over 8 bases. Germline CDR1 reads SEHNR; CDR2 reads FQNEAQ (reference sequence). The CDR3 sequence is 11 residues long. The ends lost 6 bases at V and 7 bases at J; junction bases unmatched: 1. The CDR3 protein is CASRDRDEAFF. Written as DNA, the CDR3 is TGTGCCAGCAGGGACAGGGATGAAGCTTTCTTT.

This chain joins TRBV6-6 and TRBJ1-1; no reliable D call. The V end was cut by 0 bases, the J end by 0 bases, with 17 bases between. Looked up from germline, CDR1 is MNHNY and CDR2 is SVGAGI (reference sequence). This CDR3 comprises 18 residues. CDR3 in DNA: TGTGCCAGCAGTTACTCGAGATGGGGTAGGATGGTGAACACTGAAGCTTTCTTT. Translated: CASSYSRWGRMVNTEAFF.

The genes are TRBV10-3 and TRBJ1-1, with 12 bases aligning to TRBD1. CDR1 is ENHRY, CDR2 SYGVKD, per germline. CDR3 length: 17 residues. Trimming removed 4 bases from V and 4 bases from J; junction bases left unmatched: 10. The DNA for the CDR3 is TGTGCCATCAGTGCCGGGACAGGGGGCGCGATAGGCACTGAAGCTTTCTTT. It encodes CAISAGTGGAIGTEAFF.

J is TRBJ2-7 and V is TRBV6-2 or TRBV6-3, with D perhaps TRBD1 (6 bases). CDR1 and CDR2 from the germline V gene are MNHEY and SVGEGT. With 6 bases removed from V and 3 bases from J, the gap between germline ends came to 12 bases. The CDR3 loop spans 13 amino acids. This CDR3 is CASSTGMGYEQYF. The CDR3 region has the DNA TGTGCCAGCAGCACAGGGATGGGCTACGAGCAGTACTTC.

This clonotype was seen a few times. The CDR3 reads CSAREGSASTDTQYF. The CDR3 bases are TGCAGTGCTAGAGAAGGATCGGCTAGCACAGATACGCAGTATTTT. The chain has TRBV20-1 and TRBJ2-3; unclear D gene. The V and J ends lost 0 bases and 0 bases respectively, with 10 bases between them. The germline gives CDR1 DFQATT, CDR2 SNEGSKA (reference sequence). CDR3 length: 15 amino acids.

V is TRBV9 and J is TRBJ1-1; D perhaps matches TRBD1 (5 bases). V was trimmed by 4 bases and J by 3 bases, leaving 19 bases between them. The CDR3 totals 16 residues. Germline CDR1 SGDLS, CDR2 YYNGEE. This chain's CDR3 is CASSHSTGGGDTEAFF. The CDR3 nucleotides are TGTGCCAGCAGCCATAGCACGGGCGGAGGGGACACTGAAGCTTTCTTT.

The chain employs TRBV20-1 and TRBJ2-7; 12 bases align to TRBD2. CDR1 and CDR2 from the germline V gene are DFQATT and SNEGSKA (reference sequence). Losses at the gene ends were 3 bases for V and 3 bases for J; bases not matched to a gene: 6. The CDR3 runs to 15 residues. In nucleotides, the CDR3 is TGCAGTGCTAGTAGTCTAGCGGGAGGGGTCTACGAGCAGTACTTC. Translated: CSASSLAGGVYEQYF.

This clonotype has only a few counts. This sequence joins TRBV29-1 and TRBJ2-1, with D hard to call. CDR1 and CDR2 from the germline V gene are SQVTM and ANQGSEA. This CDR3 comprises 14 residues. V lost 0 bases and J lost 0, with 6 bases in between. CDR3 sequence: CSVEDRSSYNEQFF. CDR3 nucleotides: TGCAGCGTTGAAGATCGGAGCTCCTACAATGAGCAGTTCTTC.

The table lists this clonotype with a few counts. The CDR3 DNA reads as TGCGCCAGCAGCTTGTCGAGGGGGGTGAATGGCGCTTTCTTT. Translated, it gives CASSLSRGVNGAFF. The chain is built from TRBV5-1 and TRBJ1-1; D might be TRBD1 (6 bases). The V end was cut by 1 base, the J end by 11 bases, with 18 bases between. Per the germline V gene, CDR1 is SGHRS and CDR2 is YFSETQ. CDR3 length equals 14 residues.